Listed below are T cell receptor beta chains from one sample, sequenced in a study of spatial heterogeneity in lung cancer. MiXCR, applied by TCRdb to the 5' RACE reads, yields one record per CDR3 protein. The table records roughly 9,600 distinct CDR3 sequences, roughly 6.7% of them present only once. The sample in question was lung tumor tissue, obtained at surgery. Every receptor here comes from a male donor with early-stage non-small cell lung cancer. Both conserved end residues are part of each CDR3. The order of the fields is J gene, V gene, clone size, D gene, CDR3 DNA, CDR3 protein. A D gene is named only where the DNA matches it firmly. Rows give clone size only sometimes, using once, few, many, or a class for an expanded clone.

j_call: TRBJ2-1
v_call: TRBV5-1
clone_size: many
d_call: TRBD2
cdr3_nt: TGCGCCAGCAGCCCCACTCCACGGCGGGGGGCCTCTCTAGCTTCCTACAATGAGCAGTTCTTC
cdr3_aa: CASSPTPRRGASLASYNEQFF

j_call: TRBJ1-1
v_call: TRBV19
clone_size: -
d_call: -
cdr3_nt: TGTGCCAGTACCCCCGGGGTGGGATCCACTGAAGCTTTCTTT
cdr3_aa: CASTPGVGSTEAFF

j_call: TRBJ2-1
v_call: TRBV7-2
clone_size: few
d_call: -
cdr3_nt: TGTGCCAGCAGCTTAGGGCCGAACAATGAGCAGTTCTTC
cdr3_aa: CASSLGPNNEQFF

j_call: TRBJ1-5
v_call: TRBV18
clone_size: few
d_call: -
cdr3_nt: TGTGCCAGCTCACCGACGGTAGGGGCCGACCAGCCCCAGCATTTT
cdr3_aa: CASSPTVGADQPQHF

j_call: TRBJ1-2
v_call: TRBV5-4
clone_size: many
d_call: -
cdr3_nt: TGTGCCAGCAGCTTGGCCACCGCTAACTATGGCTACACCTTC
cdr3_aa: CASSLATANYGYTF

j_call: TRBJ2-5
v_call: TRBV7-8
clone_size: many
d_call: -
cdr3_nt: TGTGCCAGCAGGTCAAACTCCGACACCCCCAGAGAGACCCAGTACTTC
cdr3_aa: CASRSNSDTPRETQYF

j_call: TRBJ1-5
v_call: TRBV28
clone_size: few
d_call: -
cdr3_nt: TGTGCCAGCAGTGGGGGACGGGTACACAATCAGCCCCAGCATTTT
cdr3_aa: CASSGGRVHNQPQHF

j_call: TRBJ2-3
v_call: TRBV7-9
clone_size: few
d_call: -
cdr3_nt: TGTGCCAGCAGCTTGAGGGTGGCAGATACGCAGTATTTT
cdr3_aa: CASSLRVADTQYF

j_call: TRBJ1-3
v_call: TRBV9
clone_size: many
d_call: -
cdr3_nt: TGTGCCAGCAGCTTTCGTCTAGCCGGCAGCACCATATATTTT
cdr3_aa: CASSFRLAGSTIYF

j_call: TRBJ1-2
v_call: TRBV3-1
clone_size: many
d_call: TRBD1
cdr3_nt: TGTGCCAGCAGCCTCCTCGGACAGGGCTATGGCTACACCTTC
cdr3_aa: CASSLLGQGYGYTF

j_call: TRBJ2-1
v_call: TRBV6-5
clone_size: many
d_call: -
cdr3_nt: TGTGCCAGCAGTTACTCGAGGGGAAAACAGGGACGTCCCTACAATGAGCAGTTCTTC
cdr3_aa: CASSYSRGKQGRPYNEQFF

j_call: TRBJ2-1
v_call: TRBV28
clone_size: many
d_call: -
cdr3_nt: TGTGCCAGCAGTGGTTTCAGCTCCTACAATGAGCAGTTCTTC
cdr3_aa: CASSGFSSYNEQFF

j_call: TRBJ1-1
v_call: TRBV6-6
clone_size: many
d_call: -
cdr3_nt: TGTGCCAGCAGTTACTCATCCCGGACTTTCTTT
cdr3_aa: CASSYSSRTFF

j_call: TRBJ2-7
v_call: TRBV20-1
clone_size: many
d_call: TRBD1
cdr3_nt: TGCAGTGCTCGAAACCGGGACAGAATTAGCTACGAGCAGTACTTC
cdr3_aa: CSARNRDRISYEQYF

j_call: TRBJ2-1
v_call: TRBV5-1
clone_size: many
d_call: TRBD1
cdr3_nt: TGCGCCAGCAGCTCGAGCGAGGGACAGTTCTACAATGAGCAGTTCTTC
cdr3_aa: CASSSSEGQFYNEQFF

j_call: TRBJ1-1
v_call: TRBV3-1
clone_size: many
d_call: TRBD1
cdr3_nt: TGTGCCAGCAGCCATAACAGGGGGCCCCTGGGCACTGAAGCTTTCTTT
cdr3_aa: CASSHNRGPLGTEAFF

j_call: TRBJ1-6
v_call: TRBV18
clone_size: many
d_call: -
cdr3_nt: TGTGCCAGCTCACCACAGGAGACAACTTCTAATTCACCCCTCCACTTT
cdr3_aa: CASSPQETTSNSPLHF

j_call: TRBJ1-2
v_call: TRBV30
clone_size: many
d_call: TRBD1
cdr3_nt: TGTGCCTGGAGTGAGTGGACAGGGCTCTATGGCTACACCTTC
cdr3_aa: CAWSEWTGLYGYTF

j_call: TRBJ2-2
v_call: TRBV6-5
clone_size: -
d_call: -
cdr3_nt: TGTGCCAGCCGAATAGTAATGAACACCGGGGAGCTGTTTTTT
cdr3_aa: CASRIVMNTGELFF

j_call: TRBJ2-1
v_call: TRBV30
clone_size: many
d_call: TRBD1
cdr3_nt: TGTGCCTTCAGAGACAGGGGCCGCCGGGATGAGCAGTTCTTC
cdr3_aa: CAFRDRGRRDEQFF

j_call: TRBJ2-3
v_call: TRBV19
clone_size: many
d_call: -
cdr3_nt: TGTGCCAGTAGTACTAATCCTAGCACAGATACGCAGTATTTT
cdr3_aa: CASSTNPSTDTQYF

j_call: TRBJ2-5
v_call: TRBV5-1
clone_size: few
d_call: -
cdr3_nt: TGCGCCAGCAGCTTGGTGGCGGGACAGCAAGAGACCCAGTACTTC
cdr3_aa: CASSLVAGQQETQYF

j_call: TRBJ2-7
v_call: TRBV19
clone_size: -
d_call: -
cdr3_nt: TGTGCCAGTGGGGGTCCGGGCCCCGCCTACGAGCAGTACTTC
cdr3_aa: CASGGPGPAYEQYF